This TCR beta chain was observed in a study of blood T cell repertoires in COVID-19. Overall study context: Sites in the United States, Italy and Spain provided acute and convalescent COVID-19 samples. T cells, B-cell-depleted T cells, or PBMCs supplied cDNA or gDNA.

Trimming stripped 4 bases from V and 3 bases from J, with 15 bases between. CDR1 and CDR2 (germline): LNHDA, SQIVND (reference sequence). This CDR3 has 15 amino acids. Original methodology: For nucleated cells, counts were estimated from reference gene primer amplification. TCRdb's copy holds only in-frame clones and misses some; the assay was immunoSEQ multiplex PCR. The DNA was the basis for D and trimming; V, J and clone size are from that table. The sample includes under 150,000 clones, 76% of them seen just once. The chain links TRBV19 to TRBJ1-2; unclear D gene. What was sequenced was peripheral blood. The receptor comes from a man aged 60 to 69 with acute or convalescent COVID-19. The CDR3 nucleotides are TGTGCCAGTAGTAAGGGCTCGGCGGGAGACTATGGCTACACCTTC. Residues: CASSKGSAGDYGYTF.